This T cell receptor (beta chain) was identified during a study of blood T cell repertoires in COVID-19. Clones were read by immunoSEQ multiplex PCR, and TCRdb kept only the in-frame ones, dropping some. Of about 200,000 clones in the sample, 80% to 90% are singletons; the top ten hold 6.2%. This clone was detected only once. The CDR3 contains 12 residues. The germline V gene encodes CDR1 SGHAT and CDR2 FQNNGV. Trimming took off 8 bases at V and 5 bases at J, with 13 bases between the two ends. Material: peripheral blood. This TCR was recovered from a man in his 60s who had recovered from COVID-19. The V call is TRBV11-2, the J call TRBJ2-7; possibly TRBD2 for D (5 bases). CDR3 in DNA: TGTGCCAGCGGACGGGGATACGACGAGCAGTACTTC. Translating gives CASGRGYDEQYF.